This TCR beta chain was observed in a study of T cell responses to AZD1222 COVID-19 vaccine. Generated by immunoSEQ multiplex PCR, the TCRdb table keeps only in-frame clones and is missing some. The sample has tens of thousands of clones, approximately 90% seen once; the top ten hold about 6%. CDR1 is MNHGY and CDR2 is SAAAGT in the germline V gene. Germline trimming cut 4 bases from V and 6 bases from J; bases unmatched to any gene: 9. The CDR3 covers 16 residues. This sequence originates from an adult who received the MenACWY meningococcal vaccine as a control. Source: peripheral blood, taken 28 days after the second dose of the MenACWY control vaccine. This chain joins TRBV6-8 and TRBJ1-6; 7 nucleotides agree with TRBD1. CDR3 coding DNA: TGTGCCAGCAGTTTACAGGGGCGAATACCTAATTCACCCCTCCACTTT. Amino acid sequence: CASSLQGRIPNSPLHF.